This T cell receptor beta chain comes out of a study of blood T cell repertoires in COVID-19. Generated by immunoSEQ multiplex PCR, the TCRdb table keeps only in-frame clones and is missing some. The sample yields a few hundred thousand clones, 90% seen once. V lost 0 bases, J lost 5 bases, and 4 bases lay in between. Germline V lookup: CDR1 DFQATT, CDR2 SNEGSKA (reference sequence). The CDR3 extends over 11 amino acids. Concerning this clone itself: Distinct nucleotide sequences in the sample also encode this CDR3.

The rearrangement joins TRBV20-1 to TRBJ1-2; D is uncertain. The sample consisted of peripheral blood. The TCR sequence derives from a woman aged 40 to 50 with acute or convalescent COVID-19. Here the CDR3 reads CSARDSYGYTF. Here the CDR3 DNA reads TGCAGTGCTAGAGACTCTTATGGCTACACCTTC.